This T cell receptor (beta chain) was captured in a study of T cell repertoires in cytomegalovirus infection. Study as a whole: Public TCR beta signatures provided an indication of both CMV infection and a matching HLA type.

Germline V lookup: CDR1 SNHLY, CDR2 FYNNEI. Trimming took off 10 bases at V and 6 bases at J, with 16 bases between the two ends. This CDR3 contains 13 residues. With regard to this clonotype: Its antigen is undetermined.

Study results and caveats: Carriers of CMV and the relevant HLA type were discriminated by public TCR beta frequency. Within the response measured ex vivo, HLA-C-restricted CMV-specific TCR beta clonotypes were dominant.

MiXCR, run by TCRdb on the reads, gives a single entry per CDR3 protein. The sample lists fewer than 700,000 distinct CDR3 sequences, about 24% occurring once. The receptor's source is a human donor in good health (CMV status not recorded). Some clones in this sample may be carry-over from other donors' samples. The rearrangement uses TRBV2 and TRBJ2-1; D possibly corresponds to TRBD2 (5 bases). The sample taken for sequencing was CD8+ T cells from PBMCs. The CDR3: CANLAGVGNEQFF. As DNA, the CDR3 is TGTGCCAACCTAGCCGGGGTGGGCAATGAGCAGTTCTTC. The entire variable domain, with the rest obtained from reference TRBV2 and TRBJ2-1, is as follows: EPEVTQTPSHQVTQMGQEVILRCVPISNHLYFYWYRQILGQKVEFLVSFYNNEISEKSEIFDDQFSVERPDGSNFTLKIRSTKLEDSAMYFCANLAGVGNEQFFGPGTRLTVL.